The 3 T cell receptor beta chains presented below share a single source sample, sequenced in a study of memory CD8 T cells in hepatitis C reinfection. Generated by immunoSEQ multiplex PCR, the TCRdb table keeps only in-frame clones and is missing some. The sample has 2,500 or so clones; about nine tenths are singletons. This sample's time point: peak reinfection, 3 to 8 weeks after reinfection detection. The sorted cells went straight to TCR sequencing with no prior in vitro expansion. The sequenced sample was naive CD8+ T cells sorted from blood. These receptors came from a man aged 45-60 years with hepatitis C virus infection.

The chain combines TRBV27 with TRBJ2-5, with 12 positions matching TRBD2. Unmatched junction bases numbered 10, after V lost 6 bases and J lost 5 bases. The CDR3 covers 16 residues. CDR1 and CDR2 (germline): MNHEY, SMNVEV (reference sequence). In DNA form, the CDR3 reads TGTGCCAGCAGCCGACTAGCGGGAGTCAACTGGGAGACCCAGTACTTC. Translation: CASSRLAGVNWETQYF.

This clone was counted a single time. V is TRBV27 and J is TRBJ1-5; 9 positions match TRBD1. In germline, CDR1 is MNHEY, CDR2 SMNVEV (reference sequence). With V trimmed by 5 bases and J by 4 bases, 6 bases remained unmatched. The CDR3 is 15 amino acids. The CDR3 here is CASSTRQGENQPQHF. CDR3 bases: TGTGCCAGCAGTACGAGACAGGGGGAGAATCAGCCCCAGCATTTT.

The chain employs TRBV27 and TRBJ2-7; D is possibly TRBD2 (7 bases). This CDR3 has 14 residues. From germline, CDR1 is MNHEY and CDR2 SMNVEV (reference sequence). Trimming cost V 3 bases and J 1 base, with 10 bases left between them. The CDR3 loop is CASSLGGLSYEQYF. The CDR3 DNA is TGTGCCAGCAGTTTGGGGGGGCTTTCCTACGAGCAGTACTTC.